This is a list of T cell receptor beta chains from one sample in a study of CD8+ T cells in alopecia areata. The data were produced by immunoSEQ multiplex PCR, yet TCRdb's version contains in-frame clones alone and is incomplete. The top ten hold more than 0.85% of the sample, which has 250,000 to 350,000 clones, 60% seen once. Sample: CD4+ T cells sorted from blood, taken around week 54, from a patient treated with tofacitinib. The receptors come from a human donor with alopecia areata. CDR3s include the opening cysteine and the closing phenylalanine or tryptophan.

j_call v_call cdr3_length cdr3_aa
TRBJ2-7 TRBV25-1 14 CASSESRGPDEQYF
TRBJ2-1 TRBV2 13 CAGKGGAYNEQFF
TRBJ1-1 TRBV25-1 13 CASSERDRGNVFF
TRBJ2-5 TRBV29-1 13 CSVDYGYQETQYF
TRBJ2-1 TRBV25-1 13 CASPRDKDNEQFF
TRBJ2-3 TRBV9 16 CASSPRSGDPRDTQYF
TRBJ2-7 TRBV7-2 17 CASSPRLLAGNYYEQYF
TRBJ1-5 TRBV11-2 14 CASSPDRVGQPQHF
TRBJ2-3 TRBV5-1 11 CASMVTDTQYF
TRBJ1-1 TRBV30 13 CAWKVKGVTEAFF
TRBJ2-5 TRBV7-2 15 CASSLVVARQETQYF
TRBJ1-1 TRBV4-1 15 CASSQHDHPNTEAFF
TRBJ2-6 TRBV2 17 CASTSRLSRSGANVLTF
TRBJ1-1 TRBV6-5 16 CASSYLDSGGLTEAFF
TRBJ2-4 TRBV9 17 CASSYHPYSGGKNIQYF
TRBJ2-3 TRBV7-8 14 CASSTSGGIDTQYF
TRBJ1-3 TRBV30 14 CAWTTGFSGNTIYF
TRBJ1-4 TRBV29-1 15 CSVDAGKQANEKLFF
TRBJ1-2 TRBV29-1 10 CSVGGEGYTF
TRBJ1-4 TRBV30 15 CAWSETAWTNEKLFF
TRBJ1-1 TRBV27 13 CASSLGEGTEAFF
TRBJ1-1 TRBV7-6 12 CASRLLGSEAFF
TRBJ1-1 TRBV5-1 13 CASSPWGDTEAFF
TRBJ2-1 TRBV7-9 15 CASSPPRGRDDEQFF
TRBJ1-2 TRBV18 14 CASSPSEGAYGYTF
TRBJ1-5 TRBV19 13 CASNPGRNQPQHF
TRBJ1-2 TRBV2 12 CASSEENYGYTF
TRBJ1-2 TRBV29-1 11 CSVGRGSGYTF
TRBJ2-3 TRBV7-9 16 CATNLVRDSSTDTQYF
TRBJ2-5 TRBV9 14 CASSVGTSGETQYF
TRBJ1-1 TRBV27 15 CASSFKGPVNTEAFF
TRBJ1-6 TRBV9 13 CASSVGGNSPLHF
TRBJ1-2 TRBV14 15 CASSQIRTGAEGYTF
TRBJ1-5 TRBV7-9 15 CASSLGDTLNQPQHF
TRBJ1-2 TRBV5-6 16 CASSFSPSNTGVGYTF
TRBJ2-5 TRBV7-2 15 CASSLVGAFQETQYF
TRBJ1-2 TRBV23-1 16 CASSQLRDTSLYGYTF
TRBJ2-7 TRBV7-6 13 CASSPRGGYEQYF
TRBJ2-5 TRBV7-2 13 CASSSTGWETQYF
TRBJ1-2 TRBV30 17 CAWSVFGTGTASGGYTF
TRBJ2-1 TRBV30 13 CAWSEDSYNEQFF
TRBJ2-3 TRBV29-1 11 CSVERADTQYF
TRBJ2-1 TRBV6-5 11 CASTLLDEQFF
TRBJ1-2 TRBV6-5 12 CASTRESNGYTF
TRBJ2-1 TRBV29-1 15 CSVAGTVSSYNEQFF
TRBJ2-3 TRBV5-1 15 CASSLVGASTDTQYF
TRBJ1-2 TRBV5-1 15 CASSSTGQGNYGYTF
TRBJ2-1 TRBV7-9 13 CASSPPGSNEQFF
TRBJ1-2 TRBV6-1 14 CASEGTGENYGYTF